Described below is a single TCR beta chain sequence and its context. TCRdb keeps only in-frame clones here, not all; method: immunoSEQ multiplex PCR. The data show over 90,000 clones, 70% to 90% seen once. This entry belongs to a study of blood T cell repertoires in COVID-19. Whole-study context: Sources were T cells, B-cell-depleted T cells, or PBMCs; the material itself was cDNA or gDNA.

This CDR3 spans 14 amino acids. The germline gives CDR1 LGHDT, CDR2 YNNKEL (reference sequence). Trimming pared 1 base from V and 8 bases from J, leaving 9 bases between. The sample taken for sequencing was peripheral blood. The clonotype originates from a man aged 45-65 years with active or convalescent COVID-19. The chain joins TRBV3-1 (or the pseudogene TRBV3-2) to TRBJ1-6; D gene unclear. The chain's CDR3 is CASSQGGNDSPLHF. The CDR3 region has the DNA TGTGCCAGCAGCCAAGGAGGGAATGATTCACCCCTCCACTTT.